This TCR beta chain was sequenced for a study of beta chain features in type 1 diabetes. Findings and caveats of the study: Individuals with type 1 diabetes displayed fewer insertions and more deletions at VDJ junctions.

A remark on this clone: The antigen remains undetermined.

Expressed TCRB transcripts were sequenced after all isolated RNA was converted to cDNA. TCRdb keeps only in-frame clones here, not all; method: immunoSEQ multiplex PCR. The data contain about 410,000 clones, 14% of them singletons. CDR1 and CDR2 from the germline V gene are SEHNR and FQNEAQ (reference sequence). CDR3 size: 14 residues. The germline V and J ends were trimmed by 4 bases and 3 bases, with 11 bases remaining between them. The clonotype was recovered from a man aged 25 to 40 in good health. This chain uses TRBV7-9 with TRBJ2-3; D is ambiguous. Sample: naive CD4+ T cells from blood. CDR3 in amino acids: CASSYGGNTDTQYF. CDR3 DNA: TGTGCCAGCAGCTACGGTGGGAATACAGATACGCAGTATTTT.